This TCR beta chain stems from a study of identical twins. This clonotype was seen more than once but under ten times. This CDR3 has 15 amino acids. Germline V CDR1 and CDR2: SNHLY, FYNNEI. Unmatched junction bases numbered 11, after V lost 6 bases and J lost 3 bases. MiXCR was run by TCRdb on the 5' RACE reads, yielding one entry per CDR3 protein. Of some 1,700,000 distinct CDR3 sequences detected, about 32% appear once; the ten largest clones hold around 0.3%. This sequence joins TRBV2 and TRBJ2-7; 7 bases match TRBD2. Sample: cord blood. The source of this sequence is a newborn girl in good health. CDR3 residues: CASSPWGGGGYEQYF. CDR3 DNA: TGTGCCAGCAGCCCTTGGGGGGGGGGAGGCTACGAGCAGTACTTC.